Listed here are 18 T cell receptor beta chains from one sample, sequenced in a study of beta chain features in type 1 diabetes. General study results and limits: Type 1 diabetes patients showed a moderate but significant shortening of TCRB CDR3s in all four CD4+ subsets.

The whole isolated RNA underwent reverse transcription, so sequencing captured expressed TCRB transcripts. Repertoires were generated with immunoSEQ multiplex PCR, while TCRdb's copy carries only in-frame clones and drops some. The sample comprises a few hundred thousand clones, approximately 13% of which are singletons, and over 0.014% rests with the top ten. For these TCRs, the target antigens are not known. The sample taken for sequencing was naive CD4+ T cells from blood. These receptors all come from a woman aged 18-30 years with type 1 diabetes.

As DNA, the CDR3 is TGTGCCAGCAGCATCGCAGGGGGCGCTCACTATGGCTACACCTTC. Translation gives CASSIAGGAHYGYTF. The chain joins TRBV11-3 to TRBJ1-2; 8 bases map to TRBD1. The CDR3 extends over 15 amino acids. Per germline, CDR1 SGHNT and CDR2 YENEEA. Trimming removed 5 bases from V and 3 bases from J; junction bases left unmatched: 8.

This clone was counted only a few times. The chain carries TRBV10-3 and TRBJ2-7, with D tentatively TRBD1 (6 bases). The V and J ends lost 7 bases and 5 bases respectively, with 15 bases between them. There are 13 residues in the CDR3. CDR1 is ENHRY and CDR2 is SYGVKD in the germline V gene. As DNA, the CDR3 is TGTGCCATCAAGGCGGCAGGGGTTGACGAGCAGTACGTC. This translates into CAIKAAGVDEQYV.

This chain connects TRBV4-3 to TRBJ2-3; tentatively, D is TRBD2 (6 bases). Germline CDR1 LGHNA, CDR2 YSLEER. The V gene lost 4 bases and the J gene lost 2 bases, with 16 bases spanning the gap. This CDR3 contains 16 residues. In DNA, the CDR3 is TGCGCCAGCAGCCCTCTAGGAGGGGAGGCCACAGATACGCAGTATTTT. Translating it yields CASSPLGGEATDTQYF.

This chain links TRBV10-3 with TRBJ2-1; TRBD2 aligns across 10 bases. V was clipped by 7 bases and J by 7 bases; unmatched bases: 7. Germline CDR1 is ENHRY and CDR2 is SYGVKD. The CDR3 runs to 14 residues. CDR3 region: CAINQREGQNEQFF. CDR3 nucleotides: TGTGCCATCAACCAGCGGGAGGGCCAGAATGAGCAGTTCTTC.

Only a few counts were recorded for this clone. The CDR3 spells CASSPLAGGPYEQYV. CDR3 nucleotides: TGTGCCAGCAGCCCTCTAGCGGGAGGTCCGTACGAGCAGTACGTC. The rearrangement uses TRBV7-2 and TRBJ2-7, with TRBD2 matching 11 bases. The CDR3 has 15 residues. Germline-derived CDR1 and CDR2 are SGHTA and FQGNSA. Losses at the gene ends were 5 bases for V and 4 bases for J; bases not matched to a gene: 7.

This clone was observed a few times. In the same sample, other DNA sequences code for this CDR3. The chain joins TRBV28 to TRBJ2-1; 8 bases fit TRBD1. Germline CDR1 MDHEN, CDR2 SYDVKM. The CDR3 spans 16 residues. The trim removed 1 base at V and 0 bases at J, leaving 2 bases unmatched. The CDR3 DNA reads TGTGCCAGCAGTTTATCCGGACAGGGCTCCTACAATGAGCAGTTCTTC. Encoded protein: CASSLSGQGSYNEQFF.

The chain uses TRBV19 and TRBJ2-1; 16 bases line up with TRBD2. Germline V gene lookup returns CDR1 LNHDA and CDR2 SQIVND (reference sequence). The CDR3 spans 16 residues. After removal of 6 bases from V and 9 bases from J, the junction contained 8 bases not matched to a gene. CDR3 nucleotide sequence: TGTGCCAGTAGGGCTCCCGGGACTAGCGGGAGGGTTGAGCAGTTCTTC. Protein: CASRAPGTSGRVEQFF.

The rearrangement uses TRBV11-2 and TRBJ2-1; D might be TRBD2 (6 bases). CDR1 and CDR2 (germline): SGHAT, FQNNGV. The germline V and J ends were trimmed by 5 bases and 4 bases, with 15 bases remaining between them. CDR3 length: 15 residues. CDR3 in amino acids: CASSTGLSGYNEQFF. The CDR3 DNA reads TGTGCCAGCAGCACGGGACTCTCTGGGTACAATGAGCAGTTCTTC. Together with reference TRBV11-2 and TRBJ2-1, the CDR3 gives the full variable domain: EAGVAQSPRYKIIEKRQSVAFWCNPISGHATLYWYQQILGQGPKLLIQFQNNGVVDDSQLPKDRFSAERLKGVDSTLKIQPAKLEDSAVYLCASSTGLSGYNEQFFGPGTRLTVL.

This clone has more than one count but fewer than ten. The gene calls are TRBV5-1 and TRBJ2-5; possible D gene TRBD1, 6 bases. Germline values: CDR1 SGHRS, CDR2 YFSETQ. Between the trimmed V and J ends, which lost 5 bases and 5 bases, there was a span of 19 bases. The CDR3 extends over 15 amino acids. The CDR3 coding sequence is TGCGCCAGCAGACTGACAGGCGATGGATGGGAGACCCAGTACTTC. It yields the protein CASRLTGDGWETQYF.

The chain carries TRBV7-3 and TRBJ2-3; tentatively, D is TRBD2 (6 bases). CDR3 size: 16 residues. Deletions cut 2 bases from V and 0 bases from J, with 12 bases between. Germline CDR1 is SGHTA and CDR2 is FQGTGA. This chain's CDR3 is CASSLGGGFSTDTQYF. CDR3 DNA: TGTGCCAGCAGCTTAGGGGGAGGCTTCAGCACAGATACGCAGTATTTT.

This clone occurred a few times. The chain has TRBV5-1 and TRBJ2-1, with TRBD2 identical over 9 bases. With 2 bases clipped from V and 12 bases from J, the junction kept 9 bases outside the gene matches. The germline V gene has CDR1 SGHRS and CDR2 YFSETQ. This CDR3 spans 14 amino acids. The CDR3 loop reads CASSFAGGPNRQFF. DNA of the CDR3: TGCGCCAGCAGCTTTGCGGGAGGGCCCAACCGGCAGTTCTTC.

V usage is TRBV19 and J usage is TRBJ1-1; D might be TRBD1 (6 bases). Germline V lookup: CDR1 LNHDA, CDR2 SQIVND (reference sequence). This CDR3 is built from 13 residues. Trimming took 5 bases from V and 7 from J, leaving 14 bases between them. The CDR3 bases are TGTGCCAGTAGTCCCCAGGGGCCGGTTGAAGCTTTCTTT. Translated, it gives CASSPQGPVEAFF.

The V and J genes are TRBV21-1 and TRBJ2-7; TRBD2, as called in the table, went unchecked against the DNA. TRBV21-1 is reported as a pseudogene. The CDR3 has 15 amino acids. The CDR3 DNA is TGTGCCAGCAGCAAATGGTCCCGGAGCTCCTACGAGCAGTACTTC. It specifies CASSKWSRSSYEQYF.

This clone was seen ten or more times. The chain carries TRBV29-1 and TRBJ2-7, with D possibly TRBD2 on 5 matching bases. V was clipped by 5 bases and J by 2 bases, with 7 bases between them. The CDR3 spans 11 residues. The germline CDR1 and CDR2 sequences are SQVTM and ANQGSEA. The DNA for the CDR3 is TGCAGCGTTAGGAGGACCTACGAGCAGTACTTC. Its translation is CSVRRTYEQYF.

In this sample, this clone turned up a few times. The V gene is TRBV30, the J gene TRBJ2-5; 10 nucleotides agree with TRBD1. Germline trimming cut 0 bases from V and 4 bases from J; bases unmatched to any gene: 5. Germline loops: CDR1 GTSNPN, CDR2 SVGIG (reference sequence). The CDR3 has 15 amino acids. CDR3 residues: CAWSVGTGVGETQYF. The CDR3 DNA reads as TGTGCCTGGAGTGTAGGGACAGGGGTGGGAGAGACCCAGTACTTC.

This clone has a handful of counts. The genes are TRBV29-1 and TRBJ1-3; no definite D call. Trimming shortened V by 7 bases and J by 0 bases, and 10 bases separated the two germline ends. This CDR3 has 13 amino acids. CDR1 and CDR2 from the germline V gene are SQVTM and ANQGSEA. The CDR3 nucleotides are TGCAGCGCTCGGACTGGCTCTGGAAACACCATATATTTT. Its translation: CSARTGSGNTIYF.

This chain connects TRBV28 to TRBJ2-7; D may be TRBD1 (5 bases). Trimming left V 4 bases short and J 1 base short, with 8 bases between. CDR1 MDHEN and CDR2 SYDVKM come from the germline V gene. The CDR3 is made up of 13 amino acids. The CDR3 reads CASSSGQSYEQYV. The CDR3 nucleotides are TGTGCCAGCAGTTCAGGACAATCCTACGAGCAGTACGTC.

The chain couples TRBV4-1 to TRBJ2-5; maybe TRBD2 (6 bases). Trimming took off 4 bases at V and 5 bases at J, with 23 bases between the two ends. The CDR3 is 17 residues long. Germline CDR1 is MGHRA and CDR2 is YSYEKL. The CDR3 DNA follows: TGCGCCAGCAGCCGCCGTGTTAGGGGAGGAGGTAGGGAGACCCAGTACTTC. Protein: CASSRRVRGGGRETQYF.